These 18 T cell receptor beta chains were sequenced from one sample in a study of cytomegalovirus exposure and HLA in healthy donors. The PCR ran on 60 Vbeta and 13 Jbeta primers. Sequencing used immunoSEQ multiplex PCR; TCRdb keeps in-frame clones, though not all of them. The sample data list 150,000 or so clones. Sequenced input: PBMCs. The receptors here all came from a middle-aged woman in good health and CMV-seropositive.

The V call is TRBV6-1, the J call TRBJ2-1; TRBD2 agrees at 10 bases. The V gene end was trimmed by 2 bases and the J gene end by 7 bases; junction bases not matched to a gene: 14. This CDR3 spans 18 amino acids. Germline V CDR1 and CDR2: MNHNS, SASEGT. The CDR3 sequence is CASSESPLPSGSMNEQFF. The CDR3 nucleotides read TGTGCCAGCAGTGAAAGCCCTCTCCCTAGCGGGAGCATGAATGAGCAGTTCTTC.

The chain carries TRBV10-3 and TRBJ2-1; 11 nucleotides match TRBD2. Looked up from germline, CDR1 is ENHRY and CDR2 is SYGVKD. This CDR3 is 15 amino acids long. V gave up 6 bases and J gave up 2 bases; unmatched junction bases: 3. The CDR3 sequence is CAIRASGRTYNEQFF. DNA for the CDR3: TGTGCCATCAGAGCTAGCGGGAGGACCTACAATGAGCAGTTCTTC.

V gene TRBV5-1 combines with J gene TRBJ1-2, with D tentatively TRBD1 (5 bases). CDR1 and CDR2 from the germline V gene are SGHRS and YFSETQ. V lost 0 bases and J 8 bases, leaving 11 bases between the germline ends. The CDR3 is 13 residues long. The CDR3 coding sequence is TGCGCCAGCAGCTTGGCAGGGATCCAAGGCTACACCTTC. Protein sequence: CASSLAGIQGYTF. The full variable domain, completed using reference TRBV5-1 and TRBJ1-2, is KAGVTQTPRYLIKTRGQQVTLSCSPISGHRSVSWYQQTPGQGLQFLFEYFSETQRNKGNFPGRFSGRQFSNSRSEMNVSTLELGDSALYLCASSLAGIQGYTFGSGTRLTVV.

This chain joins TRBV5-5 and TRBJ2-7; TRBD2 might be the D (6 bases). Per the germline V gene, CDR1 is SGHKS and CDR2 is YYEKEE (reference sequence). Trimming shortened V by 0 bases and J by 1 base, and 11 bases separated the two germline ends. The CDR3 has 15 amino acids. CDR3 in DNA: TGTGCCAGCAGCTTGGTGCAGGGAGGATCCTACGAGCAGTACTTC. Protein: CASSLVQGGSYEQYF. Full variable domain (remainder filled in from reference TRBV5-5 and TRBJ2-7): DAGVTQSPTHLIKTRGQQVTLRCSPISGHKSVSWYQQVLGQGPQFIFQYYEKEERGRGNFPDRFSARQFPNYSSELNVNALLLGDSALYLCASSLVQGGSYEQYFGPGTRLTVT.

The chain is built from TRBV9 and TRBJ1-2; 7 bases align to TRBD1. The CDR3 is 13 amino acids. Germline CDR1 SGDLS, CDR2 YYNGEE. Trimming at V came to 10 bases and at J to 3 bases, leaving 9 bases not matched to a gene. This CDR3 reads CASEGQGDYGYTF. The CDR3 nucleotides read TGTGCCTCCGAGGGGCAGGGGGACTATGGCTACACCTTC.

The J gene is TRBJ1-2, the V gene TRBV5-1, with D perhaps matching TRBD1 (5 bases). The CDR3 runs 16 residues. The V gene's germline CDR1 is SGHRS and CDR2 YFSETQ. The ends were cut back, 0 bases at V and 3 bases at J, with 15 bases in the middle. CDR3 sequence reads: CASSLVWGEVDYGYTF. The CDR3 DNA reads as TGCGCCAGCAGCTTGGTTTGGGGGGAGGTCGACTATGGCTACACCTTC. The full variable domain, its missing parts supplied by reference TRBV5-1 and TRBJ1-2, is KAGVTQTPRYLIKTRGQQVTLSCSPISGHRSVSWYQQTPGQGLQFLFEYFSETQRNKGNFPGRFSGRQFSNSRSEMNVSTLELGDSALYLCASSLVWGEVDYGYTFGSGTRLTVV.

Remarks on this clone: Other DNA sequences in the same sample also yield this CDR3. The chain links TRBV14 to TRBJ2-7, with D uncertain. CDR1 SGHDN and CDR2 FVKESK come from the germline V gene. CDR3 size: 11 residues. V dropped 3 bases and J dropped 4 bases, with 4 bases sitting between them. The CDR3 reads CASSQAYEQYF. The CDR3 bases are TGTGCCAGCAGCCAGGCTTACGAGCAGTACTTC. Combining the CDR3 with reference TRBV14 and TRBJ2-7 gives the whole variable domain EAGVTQFPSHSVIEKGQTVTLRCDPISGHDNLYWYRRVMGKEIKFLLHFVKESKQDESGMPNNRFLAERTGGTYSTLKVQPAELEDSGVYFCASSQAYEQYFGPGTRLTVT.

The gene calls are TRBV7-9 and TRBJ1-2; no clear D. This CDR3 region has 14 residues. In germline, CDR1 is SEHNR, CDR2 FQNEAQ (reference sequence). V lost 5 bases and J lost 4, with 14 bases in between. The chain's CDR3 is CASSQDGSPYGYTF. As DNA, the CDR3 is TGTGCCAGCAGCCAAGATGGGAGCCCCTATGGCTACACCTTC. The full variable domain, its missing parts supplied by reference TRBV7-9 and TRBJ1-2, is DTGVSQNPRHKITKRGQNVTFRCDPISEHNRLYWYRQTLGQGPEFLTYFQNEAQLEKSRLLSDRFSAERPKGSFSTLEIQRTEQGDSAMYLCASSQDGSPYGYTFGSGTRLTVV.

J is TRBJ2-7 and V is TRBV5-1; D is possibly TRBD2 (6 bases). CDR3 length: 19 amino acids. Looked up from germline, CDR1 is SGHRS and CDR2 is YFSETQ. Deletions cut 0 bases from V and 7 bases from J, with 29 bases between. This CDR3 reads CASSLEVTPLASRKGEQYF. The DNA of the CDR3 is TGCGCCAGCAGCTTGGAGGTTACTCCTCTAGCGTCCCGGAAGGGGGAGCAGTACTTC. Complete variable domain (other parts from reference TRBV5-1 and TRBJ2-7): KAGVTQTPRYLIKTRGQQVTLSCSPISGHRSVSWYQQTPGQGLQFLFEYFSETQRNKGNFPGRFSGRQFSNSRSEMNVSTLELGDSALYLCASSLEVTPLASRKGEQYFGPGTRLTVT.

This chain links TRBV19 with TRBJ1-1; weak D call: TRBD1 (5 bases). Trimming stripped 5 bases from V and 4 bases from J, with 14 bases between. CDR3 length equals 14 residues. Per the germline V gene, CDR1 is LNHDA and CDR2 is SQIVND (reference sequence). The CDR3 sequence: CASSAFQGTTEAFF. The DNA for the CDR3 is TGTGCCAGTAGTGCGTTTCAGGGAACCACTGAAGCTTTCTTT.

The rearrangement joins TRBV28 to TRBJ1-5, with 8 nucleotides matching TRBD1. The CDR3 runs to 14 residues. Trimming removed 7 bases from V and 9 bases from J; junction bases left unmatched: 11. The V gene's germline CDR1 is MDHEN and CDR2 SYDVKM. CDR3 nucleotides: TGTGCCAGCATTCCGGGACAGGTTCTCGGGCCCCAGCATTTT. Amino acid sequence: CASIPGQVLGPQHF. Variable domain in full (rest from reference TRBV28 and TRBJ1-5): DVKVTQSSRYLVKRTGEKVFLECVQDMDHENMFWYRQDPGLGLRLIYFSYDVKMKEKGDIPEGYSVSREKKERFSLILESASTNQTSMYLCASIPGQVLGPQHFGDGTRLSIL.

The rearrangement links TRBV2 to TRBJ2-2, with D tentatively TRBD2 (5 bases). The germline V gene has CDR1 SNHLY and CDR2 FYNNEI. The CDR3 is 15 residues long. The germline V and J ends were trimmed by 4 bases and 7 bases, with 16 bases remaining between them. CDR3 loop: CASSVDSYRGGELFF. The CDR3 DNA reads TGTGCCAGCAGTGTAGACTCTTACCGGGGCGGGGAGCTGTTTTTT.

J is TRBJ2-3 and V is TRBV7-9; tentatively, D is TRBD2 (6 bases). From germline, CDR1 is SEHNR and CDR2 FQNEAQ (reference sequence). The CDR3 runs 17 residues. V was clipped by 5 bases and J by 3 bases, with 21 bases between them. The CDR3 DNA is TGTGCCAGCAGCCCACCTAATAGACGGGAGATAACAGATACGCAGTATTTT. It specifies CASSPPNRREITDTQYF.

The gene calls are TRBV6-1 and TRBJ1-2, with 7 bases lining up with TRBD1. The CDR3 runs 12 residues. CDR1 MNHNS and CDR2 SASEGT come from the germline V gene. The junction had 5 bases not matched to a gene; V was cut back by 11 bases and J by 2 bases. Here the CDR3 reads CAGRGGNYGYTF. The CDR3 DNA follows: TGTGCCGGGAGAGGGGGCAACTATGGCTACACCTTC.

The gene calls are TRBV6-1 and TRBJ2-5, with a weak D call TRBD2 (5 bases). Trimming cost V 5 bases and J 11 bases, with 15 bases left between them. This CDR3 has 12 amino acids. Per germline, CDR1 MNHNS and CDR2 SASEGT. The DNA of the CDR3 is TGTGCCAGCAGTCACCCCCCGAGGGAGCAGTACTTC. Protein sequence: CASSHPPREQYF.

The CDR3 sequence is CAWSVLRTGDYNEQFF. In nucleotides, the CDR3 is TGTGCCTGGAGTGTACTCCGTACAGGGGACTACAATGAGCAGTTCTTC. The gene calls are TRBV30 and TRBJ2-1; 7 bases fit TRBD1. Germline V gene sequence: CDR1 GTSNPN, CDR2 SVGIG (reference sequence). Trimming removed 0 bases from V and 3 bases from J; junction bases left unmatched: 8. This CDR3 is built from 16 residues.

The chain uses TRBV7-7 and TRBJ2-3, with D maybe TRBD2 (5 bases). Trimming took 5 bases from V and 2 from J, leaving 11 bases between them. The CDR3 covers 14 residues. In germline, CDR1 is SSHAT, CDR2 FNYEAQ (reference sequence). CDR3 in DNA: TGTGCCAGCAGCCCTCGGACTGACACAGATACGCAGTATTTT. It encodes CASSPRTDTDTQYF.

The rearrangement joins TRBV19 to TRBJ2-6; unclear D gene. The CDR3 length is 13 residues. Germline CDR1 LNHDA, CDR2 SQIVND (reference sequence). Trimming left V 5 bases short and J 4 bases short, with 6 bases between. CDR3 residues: CASSQSGANVLTF. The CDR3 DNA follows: TGTGCCAGTAGTCAGTCCGGGGCCAACGTCCTGACTTTC.